The clone carrying this T cell receptor (beta chain) was counted a single time. What it binds is unknown. A read error may produce the germline difference seen at one junction end. The sequenced template was RNA, covering the TCR beta CDR3 region. The first-round RT-PCR employed HTBI primers together with the Qiagen OneStep RT-PCR kit. A multiplex PCR was then performed as the second round. One entry per CDR3 protein, called by TCRdb with MiXCR from the multiplex PCR reads. The table has around 1,200,000 distinct CDR3 sequences, about 36% seen once. Germline V gene lookup returns CDR1 ENHRY and CDR2 SYGVKD. CDR3 length: 13 amino acids. The data derive from a study of Graves' ophthalmopathy and Graves' hyperthyroidism. Study-level information: Hyperthyroidism was considered stable when no ophthalmopathy appeared within 18 months of follow-up. Study results and limitations: With 70.59% sensitivity and roughly 72% specificity, the model predicted ophthalmopathy progression. Among expanded thyroid clonotypes above 0.001 frequency, most also occurred in blood.

This TCR was recovered from an adult man with Graves' hyperthyroidism. J is TRBJ1-1 and V is TRBV10-3, with D unclear. The source material was peripheral blood or thyroid tissue (not recorded which). CDR3 protein: CSISGRENTEAFF. The CDR3 DNA is TGTTCCATCAGTGGACGGGAGAACACTGAAGCCTTCTTT.